These 11 T cell receptor beta chains came from one sample sequenced in a study of spatial heterogeneity in lung cancer. Each CDR3 protein is one row after TCRdb ran MiXCR on the 5' RACE reads. The data contain roughly 100,000 distinct CDR3 sequences, roughly 9.5% of them singletons. Time point denoted: sample taken at primary tumor resection. The input material, whole RNA from tumor, nontumor lung or frozen PBMC, was sequenced unsorted. The sample here was PBMCs, taken at surgery. These receptors all stem from a male donor with early-stage non-small cell lung cancer.

This clonotype was seen only a few times. The CDR3, as DNA: TGTGCCAGCAGCCCCCCGGGGGCCGGCACCGGGGAGCTGTTTTTT. This codes for CASSPPGAGTGELFF. This chain uses TRBV7-8 with TRBJ2-2; D possibly matches TRBD1 or TRBD2 (6 bases each). CDR1 and CDR2 (germline): SGHVS, FQNEAQ. V was cut by 5 bases and J by 4 bases, with 14 bases left in between. CDR3 length: 15 amino acids.

This clonotype has at least ten counts. The V and J genes are TRBV19 and TRBJ2-1; 12 positions agree with TRBD2. Per the germline V gene, CDR1 is LNHDA and CDR2 is SQIVND (reference sequence). The CDR3 consists of 16 residues. J gave up 8 bases and V 1 base, and 6 bases lay outside the gene matches. Here the CDR3 reads CASSIGTSGRYDEQFF. The CDR3 nucleotides are TGTGCCAGTAGTATAGGAACTAGCGGGAGGTACGATGAGCAGTTCTTC.

This clonotype has a handful of counts. The junction departs from the called germline gene at one end, perhaps through a read error. The gene calls are TRBV28 and TRBJ1-2; D uncertain. Per germline, CDR1 MDHEN and CDR2 SYDVKM. The CDR3 extends over 11 amino acids. CDR3 coding DNA: TGTGCCAGCAGCCCTGACTATCGCTACACCTTC. Translating it yields CASSPDYRYTF.

In this sample, this clonotype turned up many times. This chain joins TRBV28 and TRBJ2-1; 10 nucleotides match TRBD2. Germline V gene data show CDR1 as MDHEN and CDR2 as SYDVKM. The CDR3 length is 15 residues. V shed 2 bases, J shed 4 bases, and the junction held 2 bases outside the gene matches. CDR3 in amino acids: CASSLDSGGYNEQFF. For the CDR3, the DNA is TGTGCCAGCAGTTTAGATAGCGGGGGGTACAATGAGCAGTTCTTC.

This clonotype was found a few times. This chain connects TRBV7-2 to TRBJ1-1, with TRBD1 matching 7 bases. V shed 2 bases and J 0 bases; nucleotides not matched to a gene: 0. The CDR3 is 14 residues long. Germline assignment: CDR1 SGHTA and CDR2 FQGNSA. Here the CDR3 DNA reads TGTGCCAGCAGCTTACAGGGGGTGAACACTGAAGCTTTCTTT. Encoded protein: CASSLQGVNTEAFF. Complete variable domain (other parts from reference TRBV7-2 and TRBJ1-1): GAGVSQSPSNKVTEKGKDVELRCDPISGHTALYWYRQSLGQGLEFLIYFQGNSAPDKSGLPSDRFSAERTGGSVSTLTIQRTQQEDSAVYLCASSLQGVNTEAFFGQGTRLTVV.

This chain connects TRBV15 to TRBJ2-6; D call uncertain. The CDR3 consists of 17 residues. The V gene lost 0 bases and the J gene lost 0 bases, with 9 bases spanning the gap. Germline V gene data show CDR1 as LNHNV and CDR2 as YYDKDF (reference sequence). DNA of the CDR3: TGTGCCACCAGCAGAGATCCCCGCTACTCTGGGGCCAACGTCCTGACTTTC. This gives the protein CATSRDPRYSGANVLTF.

This clonotype occurred a few times. This rearrangement joins TRBV29-1 to TRBJ1-6; TRBD1 might be the D (6 bases). CDR1 and CDR2 (germline): SQVTM, ANQGSEA. V was shortened by 0 bases and J by 10 bases, with 13 bases between the two germline ends. The CDR3 is 14 amino acids. This CDR3 reads CSVEDGQLGSPLHF. CDR3 DNA: TGCAGCGTTGAAGACGGACAGCTTGGGTCACCCCTCCACTTT.

This chain joins TRBV6-2 or TRBV6-3 and TRBJ2-7, with unresolved D. The germline gives CDR1 MNHEY, CDR2 SVGEGT. The length of the CDR3 is 13 residues. V gave up 2 bases and J gave up 0 bases, with 5 bases separating them. The CDR3 bases are TGTGCCAGCAGTTACGCGGCCTCCTACGAGCAGTACTTC. Translation: CASSYAASYEQYF.

This clonotype was recorded many times. This chain connects TRBV2 to TRBJ1-2; tentative D call: TRBD1 (5 bases). Trimming cost V 8 bases and J 3 bases, with 10 bases left between them. CDR3 length equals 12 residues. The germline CDR1 and CDR2 sequences are SNHLY and FYNNEI. CDR3 sequence: CASRDVDYGYTF. CDR3 bases: TGTGCCAGCCGGGACGTTGACTATGGCTACACCTTC.

This clonotype was counted ten times or more. The chain recombines TRBV5-1 with TRBJ2-3, with 9 bases identical to TRBD2. The CDR3 contains 14 residues. Per the germline V gene, CDR1 is SGHRS and CDR2 is YFSETQ. The ends lost 7 bases at V and 6 bases at J; junction bases unmatched: 9. The CDR3 here is CASGEGTSRDTQYF. In DNA, the CDR3 is TGCGCCAGCGGGGAAGGGACTAGCCGGGATACGCAGTATTTT.

The chain recombines TRBV5-1 with TRBJ2-3; the match to TRBD2 covers 12 bases. The CDR3 consists of 14 residues. The V and J ends lost 4 bases and 6 bases, in that order; junction bases with no gene match: 3. Per the germline V gene, CDR1 is SGHRS and CDR2 is YFSETQ. Written as DNA, the CDR3 is TGCGCCAGCAGCCCAGGACTAGCGGGGGATACGCAGTATTTT. This translates into CASSPGLAGDTQYF.